This TCR beta chain came from a study of identical twins. The study's findings and limits: Cross-sectional statistics, not tracking of the same donors, supported the conclusions.

This CDR3 is built from 13 residues. Germline V gene lookup returns CDR1 DFQATT and CDR2 SNEGSKA (reference sequence). cDNA carried unique molecular identifiers, and a universal primer site was added by template switching. Using its own MiXCR run on the 5' RACE reads, TCRdb lists one record per CDR3 protein. The sample has 650,000 to 750,000 distinct CDR3 sequences, roughly 20% seen once. To note about this clonotype: As yet, its antigen is unknown.

In addition, the sample was reused for a study of T cells expressing NK-cell markers.

The source material was PBMCs. This clonotype was sampled from a woman aged 18-35 years in good health. The rearrangement joins TRBV20-1 to TRBJ2-1, with a possible D match to TRBD1 (7 bases). The CDR3: CSARGVYYNEQFF. The CDR3 bases are TGCAGCGCCAGGGGGGTCTACTACAATGAGCAGTTCTTC.